Listed here are 12 T cell receptor beta chains from one sample, sequenced in a study of technical replicates of blood from a few donors. Repertoires were generated with immunoSEQ multiplex PCR, while TCRdb's copy carries only in-frame clones and drops some. The sample has about 69,000 clones, approximately 89% seen once; the top ten hold roughly 4.5%. Sequencing was carried out using PBMCs. The source of these receptors is a human donor in good health. Some clones in this sample may be carry-over from other donors' samples.

The chain employs TRBV9 and TRBJ2-5; a possible D gene is TRBD2 (6 bases). The V gene's germline CDR1 is SGDLS and CDR2 YYNGEE. The CDR3 sequence is 14 residues long. Trimming took 0 bases from V and 5 from J, leaving 11 bases between them. In DNA, the CDR3 is TGTGCCAGCAGCGTAGACCTAGCGTCGGAGACCCAGTACTTC. The encoded protein is CASSVDLASETQYF.

The rearrangement joins TRBV2 to TRBJ1-2; 7 positions agree with TRBD1. The CDR3 spans 14 residues. The germline CDR1 and CDR2 sequences are SNHLY and FYNNEI. Losses at the gene ends were 3 bases for V and 5 bases for J; bases not matched to a gene: 6. The DNA for the CDR3 is TGTGCCAGCAGTGACAGGAACAGGGGATATGGCTACACCTTC. Protein sequence: CASSDRNRGYGYTF.

With regard to this clone: One end of the junction varies from germline; a read error may be responsible. This rearrangement joins TRBV18 to TRBJ2-5, with D perhaps being TRBD1 or TRBD2 (6 bases each). The CDR3 loop spans 13 amino acids. CDR1 and CDR2 (germline): KGHSH, LQKENI. CDR3: CASSPRGPETQYF. DNA for the CDR3: TGTGCCAGCTCCCCACGGGGGCCGGAGACCCAGTACTTC.

The chain uses TRBV9 and TRBJ2-5; D uncertain. The V end was cut by 0 bases, the J end by 5 bases, with 14 bases between. The germline gives CDR1 SGDLS, CDR2 YYNGEE. The CDR3 extends over 15 amino acids. CDR3 sequence: CASSVGSVLLETQYF. The DNA for the CDR3 is TGTGCCAGCAGCGTAGGTTCAGTTTTATTGGAGACCCAGTACTTC.

This clone has only a few counts. This sequence joins TRBV9 and TRBJ2-7; the D is unclear. This CDR3 comprises 14 residues. Germline assignment: CDR1 SGDLS and CDR2 YYNGEE. Between the trimmed V and J ends, which lost 0 bases and 0 bases, there was a span of 7 bases. In DNA form, the CDR3 reads TGTGCCAGCAGCGTAGACGGGTTCTCCTACGAGCAGTACTTC. Translation gives CASSVDGFSYEQYF.

The chain is built from TRBV20-1 and TRBJ2-5; a possible D gene is TRBD2 (6 bases). From germline, CDR1 is DFQATT and CDR2 SNEGSKA (reference sequence). The CDR3 contains 11 residues. Trimming stripped 8 bases from V and 14 bases from J, with 21 bases between. In DNA form, the CDR3 reads TGCAGTCTCAATCGGGGACTGTCATCCTACTTC. It is translated as CSLNRGLSSYF.

This clone was detected only once. V and J are TRBV19 and TRBJ1-2, with 8 bases identical to TRBD1. Trimming removed 7 bases from V and 4 bases from J; junction bases left unmatched: 8. The CDR3 spans 14 residues. Germline V gene data show CDR1 as LNHDA and CDR2 as SQIVND (reference sequence). CDR3 region: CASTDGGQGYGYTF. Here the CDR3 DNA reads TGTGCCAGTACCGACGGTGGACAGGGCTATGGCTACACCTTC.

The chain is built from TRBV30 and TRBJ2-2; the match to TRBD2 covers 8 bases. Trimming took 5 bases from V and 0 from J; bases not matched to a gene: 5. Germline CDR1 reads GTSNPN; CDR2 reads SVGIG (reference sequence). The CDR3 runs 15 residues. CDR3 loop: CAWGGGRTNTGELFF. The CDR3 DNA reads as TGTGCCTGGGGTGGCGGGAGGACGAACACCGGGGAGCTGTTTTTT.

In its sample, this clone was seen once. The chain employs TRBV6-1 and TRBJ1-1; TRBD1 matches 7 bases. Germline V lookup: CDR1 MNHNS, CDR2 SASEGT. The CDR3 sequence is 15 residues long. The trim removed 0 bases at V and 1 base at J, leaving 2 bases unmatched. CDR3 coding DNA: TGTGCCAGCAGTGAAGCAAGGACAGGGAACACTGAAGCTTTCTTT. This sequence encodes CASSEARTGNTEAFF.

The chain recombines TRBV4-2 with TRBJ1-2; D gene uncertain. V was clipped by 2 bases and J by 4 bases, with 14 bases between them. This CDR3 has 15 residues. In germline, CDR1 is LGHNA, CDR2 YNFKEQ. CDR3 coding DNA: TGTGCCAGCAGCCAACCCTCACAGAACCTCTATGGCTACACCTTC. It encodes CASSQPSQNLYGYTF.

The chain is built from TRBV27 and TRBJ1-1, with D unresolved. This CDR3 spans 15 amino acids. The V gene's germline CDR1 is MNHEY and CDR2 SMNVEV (reference sequence). V was pared by 7 bases and J by 4 bases, with 19 bases between. For the CDR3, the DNA is TGTGCCAGCAACCCCCGCGGCTTTTTAAGCACTGAAGCTTTCTTT. As protein: CASNPRGFLSTEAFF.

This clone was recorded a few times. The chain joins TRBV7-8 to TRBJ1-1; 7 bases match TRBD1. Germline loops: CDR1 SGHVS, CDR2 FQNEAQ. The CDR3 covers 14 residues. The V and J ends lost 5 bases and 1 base, in that order; junction bases with no gene match: 4. The CDR3 here is CASSTDRENTEAFF. The DNA of the CDR3 is TGTGCCAGCAGCACCGACAGGGAGAACACTGAAGCTTTCTTT.